The 23 T cell receptor beta chains below all came from one sample that was sequenced in a study of cytomegalovirus exposure and HLA in healthy donors. 60 Vbeta and 13 Jbeta primers were used in PCR. Repertoires were generated with immunoSEQ multiplex PCR, while TCRdb's copy carries only in-frame clones and drops some. Of about 110,000 clones in the sample, about 80% were seen once. Material: PBMCs. All receptors come from a woman aged 18-29 years in good health and CMV-seropositive.

This clone was found once. This chain connects TRBV2 to TRBJ2-7; tentatively, D is TRBD2 (5 bases). The V and J ends lost 5 bases and 6 bases respectively, with 14 bases between them. In germline, CDR1 is SNHLY, CDR2 FYNNEI. The CDR3 consists of 13 residues. The CDR3 nucleotides read TGTGCCAGCAGTTACCCGGAAGAGGGCGAGCAGTACTTC. This codes for CASSYPEEGEQYF.

V usage is TRBV5-1 and J usage is TRBJ1-1; 7 positions agree with TRBD1. V shed 4 bases, J shed 5 bases, and the junction held 8 bases outside the gene matches. Per the germline V gene, CDR1 is SGHRS and CDR2 is YFSETQ. The CDR3 runs 14 residues. CDR3 in DNA: TGCGCCAGCAGCCCTGAGAGGGGGCGAACTGAAGCTTTCTTT. Protein product: CASSPERGRTEAFF.

This chain connects TRBV5-1 to TRBJ1-4; D is uncertain. The CDR3 spans 13 residues. The V end was cut by 4 bases, the J end by 3 bases, with 7 bases between. CDR1 and CDR2 from the germline V gene are SGHRS and YFSETQ. CDR3 amino acids: CASSPGANEKLFF. The CDR3, as DNA: TGCGCCAGCAGCCCCGGGGCTAATGAAAAACTGTTTTTT.

For the CDR3, the DNA is TGTGCCAGCAGCGTAGGGCCCCGCCACGAGCAGTACTTC. This gives the protein CASSVGPRHEQYF. The V gene is TRBV9, the J gene TRBJ2-7; D gene ambiguous. The CDR3 is 13 amino acids. Trimming took off 0 bases at V and 5 bases at J, with 9 bases between the two ends. CDR1 SGDLS and CDR2 YYNGEE come from the germline V gene.

The chain joins TRBV4-1 to TRBJ2-3; maybe TRBD2 (6 bases). The CDR3 has 15 residues. CDR1 and CDR2 from the germline V gene are MGHRA and YSYEKL. Deletions cut 3 bases from V and 4 bases from J, with 14 bases between. The CDR3 spells CASSQEEWGADTQYF. CDR3 nucleotide sequence: TGCGCCAGCAGCCAGGAGGAGTGGGGGGCAGATACGCAGTATTTT.

The chain's CDR3 is CASSNLKGGVRAKNIQYF. The CDR3 DNA is TGTGCCAGCAGCAACCTCAAGGGGGGGGTGAGGGCCAAAAACATTCAGTACTTC. The gene calls are TRBV11-2 and TRBJ2-4; D may be TRBD2 (7 bases). This CDR3 is 18 amino acids long. V was cut by 5 bases and J by 1 base, with 21 bases left in between. The germline CDR1 and CDR2 sequences are SGHAT and FQNNGV.

This clone occurred once. The chain is built from TRBV10-2 and TRBJ1-5; D unclear. V lost 8 bases, J lost 3 bases, and 11 bases lay in between. The CDR3 has 13 residues. Germline values: CDR1 WSHSY, CDR2 SAAADI. DNA of the CDR3: TGCGCCAGCTCGGCGGTTTCCAATCAGCCCCAGCATTTT. Translation gives CASSAVSNQPQHF.

In DNA, the CDR3 is TGTGCCAGCAGCCAAGATGGGCATCAGCCCCAGCATTTT. This encodes CASSQDGHQPQHF. The genes are TRBV14 and TRBJ1-5; no reliable D call. Germline V gene lookup returns CDR1 SGHDN and CDR2 FVKESK. This CDR3 contains 13 residues. The ends were cut back, 0 bases at V and 5 bases at J, with 5 bases in the middle.

The V call is TRBV19, the J call TRBJ2-7, with 9 bases matching TRBD2. Germline V gives CDR1 LNHDA, CDR2 SQIVND (reference sequence). This CDR3 has 18 amino acids. Germline trimming cut 11 bases from V and 2 bases from J; bases unmatched to any gene: 22. The CDR3 sequence is CAGFTHTNSGSDAYEQYF. The CDR3 nucleotides are TGTGCCGGATTTACCCACACGAATAGCGGGAGCGACGCCTACGAGCAGTACTTC. The full variable domain, its missing parts supplied by reference TRBV19 and TRBJ2-7, is DGGITQSPKYLFRKEGQNVTLSCEQNLNHDAMYWYRQDPGQGLRLIYYSQIVNDFQKGDIAEGYSVSREKKESFPLTVTSAQKNPTAFYLCAGFTHTNSGSDAYEQYFGPGTRLTVT.

This CDR3 is CASSVDKTYEQYF. The CDR3 DNA is TGCGCCAGCAGCGTGGACAAGACCTACGAGCAGTACTTC. This chain uses TRBV5-1 with TRBJ2-7; tentatively, D is TRBD1 (5 bases). V was clipped by 4 bases and J by 2 bases, with 10 bases between them. The CDR3 is 13 residues long. CDR1 SGHRS and CDR2 YFSETQ come from the germline V gene.

The rearrangement links TRBV2 to TRBJ2-5; possibly TRBD2 for D (6 bases). V was trimmed by 4 bases and J by 5 bases, leaving 11 bases between them. CDR3 size: 13 residues. The germline CDR1 and CDR2 sequences are SNHLY and FYNNEI. The CDR3 nucleotides are TGTGCCAGCAGTGCCCGCGGGGAGGAGACCCAGTACTTC. Protein product: CASSARGEETQYF. The complete variable domain, with remaining parts taken from reference TRBV2 and TRBJ2-5, reads EPEVTQTPSHQVTQMGQEVILRCVPISNHLYFYWYRQILGQKVEFLVSFYNNEISEKSEIFDDQFSVERPDGSNFTLKIRSTKLEDSAMYFCASSARGEETQYFGPGTRLLVL.

This clone was observed once. The chain recombines TRBV5-4 with TRBJ1-1, with D hard to call. The CDR3 is 13 amino acids. In germline, CDR1 is SGHNT, CDR2 YYREEE (reference sequence). Trimming left V 2 bases short and J 1 base short, with 6 bases between. Here the CDR3 DNA reads TGTGCCAGCAGCTTCCCAGGGAACACTGAAGCTTTCTTT. Translation: CASSFPGNTEAFF. Supplemented by reference TRBV5-4 and TRBJ1-1, the full variable domain reads ETGVTQSPTHLIKTRGQQVTLRCSSQSGHNTVSWYQQALGQGPQFIFQYYREEENGRGNFPPRFSGLQFPNYSSELNVNALELDDSALYLCASSFPGNTEAFFGQGTRLTVV.

The chain has TRBV6-5 and TRBJ1-1; D is ambiguous. The length of the CDR3 is 16 residues. Germline V lookup: CDR1 MNHEY, CDR2 SVGAGI. V was cut by 0 bases and J by 1 base, with 12 bases left in between. CDR3 nucleotide sequence: TGTGCCAGCAGTTACTCTTCGGGTAGCGCGAACACTGAAGCTTTCTTT. Translated: CASSYSSGSANTEAFF.

This clone was picked up a small number of times. The gene calls are TRBV28 and TRBJ2-2; 9 nucleotides agree with TRBD1. Per germline, CDR1 MDHEN and CDR2 SYDVKM. This CDR3 is 16 amino acids long. V was clipped by 2 bases and J by 3 bases; unmatched bases: 4. CDR3 sequence reads: CASSLLGQGDTGELFF. CDR3 DNA: TGTGCCAGCAGTTTACTGGGACAGGGTGACACCGGGGAGCTGTTTTTT.

On this clone: Germline and junction disagree at one end, which may indicate a read error. This chain uses TRBV4-1 with TRBJ2-7; 11 bases align to TRBD1. The CDR3 sequence is 17 residues long. Germline-derived CDR1 and CDR2 are MGHRA and YSYEKL. The CDR3 DNA follows: TGCGACAGCAGCCAAGACCCCCCGGGACAGGGGGTTTACGAGCAGTACTTC. Translating gives CDSSQDPPGQGVYEQYF.

The chain carries TRBV27 and TRBJ2-3, with D perhaps matching TRBD2 (6 bases). The CDR3 sequence is 18 residues long. Per germline, CDR1 MNHEY and CDR2 SMNVEV (reference sequence). The V gene lost 2 bases and the J gene lost 1 base, with 19 bases spanning the gap. In nucleotides, the CDR3 is TGTGCCAGCAGTTTAAATGGAGCCCTCACGGGGGGCACAGATACGCAGTATTTT. Translated: CASSLNGALTGGTDTQYF.

Concerning this clone itself: One end of the junction is discordant with germline, which a read error may explain. The V call is TRBV6-5, the J call TRBJ1-2; D gene uncertain. The CDR3 extends over 14 amino acids. CDR1 is MNHEY, CDR2 SVGAGI, per germline. The CDR3: CASSSIKKTQVYAF. CDR3 nucleotides: TGTGCCAGCAGTTCTATTAAGAAGACACAAGTCTATGCCTTC.

The rearrangement links TRBV5-1 to TRBJ1-1, with D uncertain. Looked up from germline, CDR1 is SGHRS and CDR2 is YFSETQ. The CDR3 length is 15 residues. Trimming left V 3 bases short and J 1 base short, with 13 bases between. CDR3: CASSSRRVGNTEAFF. The CDR3 region has the DNA TGCGCCAGCAGCTCTCGCCGGGTGGGGAACACTGAAGCTTTCTTT.

V usage is TRBV5-1 and J usage is TRBJ1-1; no definite D call. CDR3 length: 14 amino acids. Germline V gene data show CDR1 as SGHRS and CDR2 as YFSETQ. V was clipped by 0 bases and J by 2 bases, with 8 bases between them. The CDR3 sequence: CASSLGLSNTEAFF. The CDR3 DNA sequence: TGCGCCAGCAGCTTGGGTTTGAGTAACACTGAAGCTTTCTTT.

The chain employs TRBV5-8 and TRBJ2-7; a possible D gene is TRBD1 (6 bases). V was cut by 2 bases and J by 3 bases, with 9 bases left in between. Per germline, CDR1 SGHTS and CDR2 YDEGEE. This CDR3 has 13 residues. The chain's CDR3 is CASSFPDSYEQYF. The CDR3 bases are TGTGCCAGCAGCTTCCCGGACAGCTACGAGCAGTACTTC. The entire variable domain, with the rest obtained from reference TRBV5-8 and TRBJ2-7, is as follows: EAGVTQSPTHLIKTRGQQATLRCSPISGHTSVYWYQQALGLGLQFLLWYDEGEERNRGNFPPRFSGRQFPNYSSELNVNALELEDSALYLCASSFPDSYEQYFGPGTRLTVT.

The V call is TRBV7-6, the J call TRBJ1-4; TRBD1 matches at 7 bases. Germline assignment: CDR1 SGHVS and CDR2 FNYEAQ. Losses at the gene ends were 7 bases for V and 5 bases for J; bases not matched to a gene: 22. The CDR3 loop spans 19 amino acids. The CDR3 protein is CASISTPGQKSRRNEKLFF. CDR3 nucleotides: TGTGCCAGCATCTCCACCCCGGGACAGAAATCGAGGAGAAATGAAAAACTGTTTTTT. The whole variable domain, remainder taken from reference TRBV7-6 and TRBJ1-4, is GAGVSQSPRYKVTKRGQDVALRCDPISGHVSLYWYRQALGQGPEFLTYFNYEAQQDKSGLPNDRFSAERPEGSISTLTIQRTEQRDSAMYRCASISTPGQKSRRNEKLFFGSGTQLSVL.

The chain is built from TRBV2 and TRBJ2-1, with 8 bases that match TRBD2. This CDR3 region has 18 residues. The germline V gene has CDR1 SNHLY and CDR2 FYNNEI. V shed 0 bases and J 8 bases; nucleotides not matched to a gene: 15. CDR3 sequence (DNA): TGTGCCAGCAGTGAAGCGGGGGCTAGCGGGCCCTCCGGGGATGAGCAGTTCTTC. Its translation: CASSEAGASGPSGDEQFF. The full variable domain, with the rest looked up from reference TRBV2 and TRBJ2-1, is EPEVTQTPSHQVTQMGQEVILRCVPISNHLYFYWYRQILGQKVEFLVSFYNNEISEKSEIFDDQFSVERPDGSNFTLKIRSTKLEDSAMYFCASSEAGASGPSGDEQFFGPGTRLTVL.

On this clone itself: With a far larger clone one base away, a read error is the likely cause. Given the absence of the conserved phenylalanine or tryptophan at the CDR3 end, a read error is likely. The V call is TRBV5-4, the J call TRBJ2-4; D might be TRBD2 (6 bases). The CDR3 sequence is 16 residues long. From germline, CDR1 is SGHNT and CDR2 YYREEE (reference sequence). The V and J ends lost 4 bases and 0 bases respectively, with 14 bases between them. CDR3 nucleotide sequence: TGTGCCAGCAGCACCCGGGACTTTATAGCCAAAAACATTCAGTACTTG. Translating it yields CASSTRDFIAKNIQYL.